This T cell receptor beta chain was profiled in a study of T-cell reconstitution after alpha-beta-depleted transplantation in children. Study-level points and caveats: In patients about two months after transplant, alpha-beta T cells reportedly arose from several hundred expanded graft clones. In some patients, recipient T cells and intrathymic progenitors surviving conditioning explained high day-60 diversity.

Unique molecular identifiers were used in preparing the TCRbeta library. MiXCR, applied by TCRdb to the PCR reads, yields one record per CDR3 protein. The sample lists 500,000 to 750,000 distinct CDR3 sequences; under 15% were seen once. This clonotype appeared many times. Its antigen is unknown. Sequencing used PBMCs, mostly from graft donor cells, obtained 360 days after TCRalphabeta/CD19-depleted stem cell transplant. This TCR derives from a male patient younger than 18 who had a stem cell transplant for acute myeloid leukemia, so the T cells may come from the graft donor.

The CDR3 DNA is TGTGCCAGCGATAGTATCACCGGGGAGCTGTTTTTT. Its protein is CASDSITGELFF. This chain joins TRBV28 and TRBJ2-2; D gene ambiguous. Per germline, CDR1 MDHEN and CDR2 SYDVKM. The germline V and J ends were trimmed by 8 bases and 4 bases, with 8 bases remaining between them. There are 12 residues in the CDR3.